This TCR beta chain was identified during a study of metastatic and nonmetastatic thyroid tumors. This CDR3 contains 13 residues. Germline CDR1 reads MGHRA; CDR2 reads YSYEKL. Trimming took off 4 bases at V and 0 bases at J, with 6 bases between the two ends. No treatment of any kind had been given to any patient before thyroid surgery. TCRdb re-analyzed the PCR reads through MiXCR. Of some 20,000 clones in the sample, 24% are singletons; the top ten hold about 6%. Sequencing was carried out using tumor tissue. This receptor was obtained from a female donor with papillary thyroid cancer or a benign thyroid nodule (not recorded which). Some clones in this sample may be carry-over from other donors' samples. V and J are TRBV4-1 and TRBJ1-1; D not resolved. The CDR3 coding sequence is TGCGCCAGCAGCCTTGGACTGAACACTGAAGCTTTCTTT. It specifies CASSLGLNTEAFF.